The 3 T cell receptor beta chains presented below share a single source sample, sequenced in a study of T cells in Graves' hyperthyroidism and ophthalmopathy. Amplification yielded TCR beta CDR3 regions, with RNA transcripts as the source. HTBI primers drove first-round RT-PCR of the TCR CDR3. A single record per CDR3 protein comes from TCRdb applying MiXCR to the multiplex PCR reads. The table lists about 710,000 distinct CDR3 sequences, around 15% of them singletons. The sample comprised blood. The origin of the receptors is a young man with Graves' hyperthyroidism.

The DNA for the CDR3 is TGCAGTGCTAGAGATGTGGGGGGGTCTGTCTATGGCTACACCTTC. It codes for CSARDVGGSVYGYTF. This chain links TRBV20-1 with TRBJ1-2, with a tentative D call TRBD1 (5 bases). The CDR3 is 15 residues long. Germline-derived CDR1 and CDR2 are DFQATT and SNEGSKA (reference sequence). V lost 0 bases and J lost 4, with 15 bases in between.

Ten or more counts support this clonotype. The chain combines TRBV29-1 with TRBJ2-3, with 7 bases aligning to TRBD2. Germline CDR1 reads SQVTM; CDR2 reads ANQGSEA. The trim removed 6 bases at V and 4 bases at J, leaving 10 bases unmatched. The CDR3 is 14 amino acids. The CDR3 bases are TGCAGCGTCCGACCTAGCGGTAGTCCAGATACGCAGTATTTT. It encodes CSVRPSGSPDTQYF.

This clonotype turned up a few times. V gene TRBV7-8 combines with J gene TRBJ1-1; 7 bases fit TRBD1. The CDR3 loop spans 14 amino acids. V lost 5 bases, J lost 10 bases, and 13 bases stayed unmatched. Germline values: CDR1 SGHVS, CDR2 FQNEAQ. CDR3 region: CASSRQGITLGAFF. CDR3 DNA sequence: TGTGCCAGCAGCAGACAGGGTATAACACTTGGAGCTTTCTTT.